This TCR beta chain originates from a study of cytomegalovirus exposure and HLA in healthy donors. Study outcomes and limitations: Across donors, most TCRs were seen rarely, yet some public ones were widespread. The CMV antigen specificity of a few CMV-associated chains was confirmed through in vitro analysis.

As concerns this clone: Its antigen is currently unknown.

The PCR employed 60 Vbeta primers together with 13 Jbeta primers. Profiled with immunoSEQ multiplex PCR; TCRdb holds only in-frame clones, not every one. Here the sample spans tens of thousands of clones, 83% being singletons. The specimen sequenced was PBMCs. This TCR came from a man aged 25 to 40 in good health and CMV-seronegative.

In DNA, the CDR3 is TGCGCCAGCAGCTTGGGGGACAGGGCGAACACTGAAGCTTTCTTT. Its protein is CASSLGDRANTEAFF. The chain links TRBV5-1 to TRBJ1-1; the match to TRBD1 covers 9 bases. Unmatched junction bases numbered 1, after V lost 0 bases and J lost 1 base. In germline, CDR1 is SGHRS, CDR2 YFSETQ. The CDR3 consists of 15 residues.